Sequencing of this T cell receptor (beta chain) was carried out in a study of Tregs in tolerant kidney transplant recipients. Study in general: Recipient PBMCs carried a CFSE label and met irradiated graft donor PBMCs for more than five days before FACS sorting. Whole-study findings and limits: The most relevant donor-specific Treg TCRbeta repertoire apparently came from expansion with activated donor B cells. Few patients were studied, so findings need validation in larger groups. No direct test of biological reproducibility was done here.

TCRdb's table, derived via immunoSEQ multiplex PCR, lists solely in-frame clones and lacks some. The sample holds about 4,800 clones, approximately 40% seen once. CDR3 length equals 15 residues. Germline-derived CDR1 and CDR2 are SNHLY and FYNNEI. V was clipped by 4 bases and J by 0 bases, with 10 bases between them. Comment on this clone: As yet, its antigen is unknown.

V gene TRBV2 combines with J gene TRBJ1-5, with D possibly TRBD1 on 6 matching bases. This clonotype was obtained from a human donor in good health. Sequenced: CD8+ T cells from blood cultured with allogeneic cells. In nucleotides, the CDR3 is TGTGCCAGCAGTGTCCAGGGGTTTAGCAATCAGCCCCAGCATTTT. This gives the protein CASSVQGFSNQPQHF. Drawing the rest from reference TRBV2 and TRBJ1-5, the complete variable domain is EPEVTQTPSHQVTQMGQEVILRCVPISNHLYFYWYRQILGQKVEFLVSFYNNEISEKSEIFDDQFSVERPDGSNFTLKIRSTKLEDSAMYFCASSVQGFSNQPQHFGDGTRLSIL.